The rows below give T cell receptor beta chains drawn from one sample of a study of CD4+ T cells in melanoma. TCRdb's copy holds only in-frame clones and misses some; the assay was immunoSEQ multiplex PCR. There are 4,500 to 5,000 clones in the sample; under 65% occur only once, and 25% to 30% lies in the top ten. Input material: cells from a culture (not recorded whether cultured in vitro). These receptors came from a human donor with melanoma. CDR3s include the opening cysteine and the closing phenylalanine or tryptophan. D genes are given only for firm matches. Clone size, where shown, is once, few, many, or a class for clones that have expanded.

J | length | D | V | size | DNA | CDR3
TRBJ2-5 | 13 | TRBD1 | TRBV30 | . | TGTGCCGTCCGGGACAGGGGCCAAGAGACCCAGTACTTC | CAVRDRGQETQYF
TRBJ2-3 | 15 | . | TRBV18 | . | TGTGCCAGCTCACCGACAAGAGGGGGTACAGATACGCAGTATTTT | CASSPTRGGTDTQYF
TRBJ1-1 | 16 | TRBD1 | TRBV4-1 | medium-sized | TGCGCCAGCAGTCCCGGGACAGGGGGCTGGGACACTGAAGCTTTCTTT | CASSPGTGGWDTEAFF
TRBJ2-3 | 18 | TRBD1 | TRBV6-2/TRBV6-3 | . | TGTGCCAGCAGTTACCTCCCCGGGGACAGGGGCTTGACAGATACGCAGTATTTT | CASSYLPGDRGLTDTQYF
TRBJ2-1 | 14 | TRBD1 | TRBV3-1/TRBV3-2 | . | TGTGCCAGCAGCCCGAGACAGGGGCAGAATGAGCAGTTCTTC | CASSPRQGQNEQFF
TRBJ2-3 | 14 | . | TRBV11-3 | . | TGTGCCAGCAGCTTCGACCCCAGATCAGATACGCAGTATTTT | CASSFDPRSDTQYF
TRBJ2-1 | 12 | . | TRBV27 | . | TGTGCCAGCAGTCCCCCAGGTAGCGAGCAGTTCTTC | CASSPPGSEQFF
TRBJ1-3 | 18 | TRBD1 | TRBV5-8 | large | TGTGCCAGCAGCGCGACAGGGATGTTGGTTTTTTCGTTGGACACCATATATTTT | CASSATGMLVFSLDTIYF
TRBJ2-5 | 14 | TRBD1 | TRBV5-1 | . | TGCGCCAGCAGCCTGGGACAGGGTAAAGAGACCCAGTACTTC | CASSLGQGKETQYF
TRBJ2-7 | 14 | . | TRBV7-9 | . | TGTGCCAGCAGCCTCCCCCGGGAGTCCTACGAGCAGTACTTC | CASSLPRESYEQYF
TRBJ2-2 | 12 | . | TRBV2 | . | TGTGCCAGCAGAGGAAACACCGGGGAGCTGTTTTTT | CASRGNTGELFF
TRBJ1-1 | 14 | . | TRBV9 | . | TGTGCCAGCAGCGTAGCTCGGGGGAACACTGAAGCTTTCTTT | CASSVARGNTEAFF
TRBJ2-7 | 13 | . | TRBV6-5 | . | TGTGCCAGCAGTTTCTACTCGGACTACGAGCAGTACTTC | CASSFYSDYEQYF
TRBJ2-1 | 16 | . | TRBV7-3 | . | TGTGCCAGCAGCCCTACGCGAGGGAGCTCCTACAATGAGCAGTTCTTC | CASSPTRGSSYNEQFF
TRBJ1-1 | 15 | . | TRBV5-6 | . | TGTGCCAGCAGCTTGGGTTACGGATTGAACACTGAAGCTTTCTTT | CASSLGYGLNTEAFF
TRBJ1-1 | 15 | TRBD1 | TRBV23-1 | . | TGCGCCAGCAGTAGGGCAGGGGGCAAAGGCACTGAAGCTTTCTTT | CASSRAGGKGTEAFF
TRBJ2-1 | 15 | . | TRBV10-1 | . | TGCGCCAGCAGTGAGTACGGTAGCGGCTACAATGAGCAGTTCTTC | CASSEYGSGYNEQFF
TRBJ2-5 | 18 | . | TRBV7-8 | few | TGTGCCAGCATCGACCTCCGGGGGGAGGGGGCAGTTCCAGAGACCCAGTACTTC | CASIDLRGEGAVPETQYF
TRBJ1-1 | 12 | . | TRBV29-1 | medium-sized | TGCAGCGCCCTCGGCCTGGAGGCTGAAGCTTTCTTT | CSALGLEAEAFF
TRBJ1-1 | 15 | . | TRBV5-1 | few | TGCGCCAGCAGCTTTAGGGGCAGTGTGAACACTGAAGCTTTCTTT | CASSFRGSVNTEAFF
TRBJ1-3 | 14 | TRBD1 | TRBV5-6 | . | TGTGCCAGCGGCCACCGGGACAGGGTGAACACCATATATTTT | CASGHRDRVNTIYF
TRBJ1-1 | 13 | . | TRBV19 | medium-sized | TGTGCCAGTAGTATAGGGGCGAACACTGAAGCTTTCTTT | CASSIGANTEAFF
TRBJ1-1 | 15 | . | TRBV24-1 | few | TGTGCCACCAGTGATTCTAAAGGAGGGGACACTGAAGCTTTCTTT | CATSDSKGGDTEAFF
TRBJ1-1 | 14 | . | TRBV28 | . | TGTGCCAGCAGACTGCAAGGCATGAACACTGAAGCTTTCTTT | CASRLQGMNTEAFF
TRBJ2-7 | 15 | . | TRBV5-1 | . | TGCGCCAGCAGCCAACGTGTAGGGGAATACTACGAGCAGTACTTC | CASSQRVGEYYEQYF
TRBJ2-2 | 14 | . | TRBV15 | . | TGTGCCACCAGCAGAGAAGGGAACACCGGGGAGCTGTTTTTT | CATSREGNTGELFF
TRBJ2-7 | 12 | . | TRBV6-2/TRBV6-3 | few | TGTGCCAGCAGTCGCCACCACTACGAGCAGTACTTC | CASSRHHYEQYF
TRBJ2-7 | 13 | . | TRBV6-1 | few | TGTGCCAGCAGTGAAGCGGGATTCTACGAGCAGTACTTC | CASSEAGFYEQYF
TRBJ2-3 | 13 | . | TRBV25-1 | . | TGTGCCAGCAGGCCGACGGGCACAGATACGCAGTATTTT | CASRPTGTDTQYF
TRBJ2-3 | 12 | . | TRBV10-1 | medium-sized | TGCGCCAGCAGTGAGTCGACTACCACGCAGTATTTT | CASSESTTTQYF
TRBJ2-7 | 13 | TRBD1 | TRBV30 | few | TGTGCCTGGGTGGGACAGGCCAACTACGAGCAGTACTTC | CAWVGQANYEQYF
TRBJ2-2 | 16 | . | TRBV6-6 | few | TGTGCCAGCAGTTACTCCGCCCCCCGGAGCACCGGGGAGCTGTTTTTT | CASSYSAPRSTGELFF
TRBJ2-1 | 14 | TRBD1 | TRBV27 | few | TGTGCCAGCAGTTTGACAGGGTCCTACAATGAGCAGTTCTTC | CASSLTGSYNEQFF
TRBJ2-7 | 13 | . | TRBV12-3/TRBV12-4 | once | TGTGCCAGCAGATTATCCCCGAAGGCCGAGCAGTACTTC | CASRLSPKAEQYF
TRBJ2-3 | 13 | . | TRBV5-1 | . | TGCGCCAGCAGTTGGGGGGGCACAGATACGCAGTATTTT | CASSWGGTDTQYF
TRBJ1-2 | 12 | . | TRBV30 | few | TGTGCCTTACAAGACATCAACTATGGCTACACCTTC | CALQDINYGYTF
TRBJ1-2 | 15 | TRBD1 | TRBV29-1 | . | TGCAGCGTTGCGACAGGGTTTTTGGGACTCTATGGCTACACCTTC | CSVATGFLGLYGYTF
TRBJ1-6 | 14 | . | TRBV27 | . | TGTGCCAGCCGCAGGGAGCCCCGGGATAGGCCCCTCCACTTT | CASRREPRDRPLHF
TRBJ1-1 | 14 | . | TRBV9 | . | TGTGCCAGCAGCGTAGCGGGTTTGAACACTGAAGCTTTCTTT | CASSVAGLNTEAFF
TRBJ1-1 | 13 | . | TRBV7-3 | . | TGTGCCAGCAGCTTAGAGGGGAGAACTGAAGCTTTCTTT | CASSLEGRTEAFF
TRBJ2-7 | 13 | . | TRBV6-5 | . | TGTGCCAGTAGACCTACGGGGCTCAACGAGCAGTACTTC | CASRPTGLNEQYF
TRBJ1-1 | 14 | TRBD1 | TRBV13 | medium-sized | TGTGCCAGCAGCCCGGCAGGGGGCAGGACTGAAGCTTTCTTT | CASSPAGGRTEAFF
TRBJ2-5 | 15 | TRBD2 | TRBV6-5 | . | TGTGCCAGCAGTACTAGCGGGGGGGCCCAGGAGACCCAGTACTTC | CASSTSGGAQETQYF
TRBJ2-3 | 14 | TRBD2 | TRBV6-5 | . | TGTGCCAGCAGCCCCTCTAGCGGAGTAGATACGCAGTATTTT | CASSPSSGVDTQYF
TRBJ1-2 | 14 | TRBD1 | TRBV19 | medium-sized | TGTGCCAGTAGCACCGACAGGGGGTTGTCTGGCTACACCTTC | CASSTDRGLSGYTF
TRBJ1-5 | 15 | . | TRBV27 | . | TGTGCCAGCAGTAGGAGGGGGGGACTTAATCAGCCCCAGCATTTT | CASSRRGGLNQPQHF
TRBJ1-1 | 15 | . | TRBV11-2 | . | TGTGCCAGCAGCTCTACCTTCGGACGGGAGGTTCCCCCTTTCTTT | CASSSTFGREVPPFF
TRBJ1-1 | 13 | . | TRBV3-1/TRBV3-2 | . | TGTGCCAGCAGCCCGGCGGGAGTAAGAGCAGCTTTCTTT | CASSPAGVRAAFF
TRBJ2-6 | 13 | . | TRBV29-1 | . | TGCAGCGTTGACAGTTCTGGGGCCAACGTCCTGACTTTC | CSVDSSGANVLTF
TRBJ2-5 | 17 | TRBD2 | TRBV4-2 | . | TGTGCCAGCAGCCTGGGGAACAAGCGGGGGGGCCCGGAGACCCAGTACTTC | CASSLGNKRGGPETQYF
TRBJ2-2 | 14 | TRBD1 | TRBV30 | . | TGTGCCTGGAGACAGGGGACGAACACCGGGGAGCTGTTTTTT | CAWRQGTNTGELFF
TRBJ1-3 | 18 | . | TRBV4-1 | . | TGCGCCAGCAGCCAAGAAAGATTGACGGTCCTCTCTGGAAACACCATATATTTT | CASSQERLTVLSGNTIYF
TRBJ1-5 | 15 | . | TRBV27 | few | TGTGCCAGCAGTTTAAACGGTAATAGCAATCAGCCCCAGCATTTT | CASSLNGNSNQPQHF
TRBJ2-1 | 15 | TRBD1 | TRBV29-1 | . | TGCAGCGGTGCCTTCTACTGGGACAGCTACAATGAGCAGTTCTTC | CSGAFYWDSYNEQFF